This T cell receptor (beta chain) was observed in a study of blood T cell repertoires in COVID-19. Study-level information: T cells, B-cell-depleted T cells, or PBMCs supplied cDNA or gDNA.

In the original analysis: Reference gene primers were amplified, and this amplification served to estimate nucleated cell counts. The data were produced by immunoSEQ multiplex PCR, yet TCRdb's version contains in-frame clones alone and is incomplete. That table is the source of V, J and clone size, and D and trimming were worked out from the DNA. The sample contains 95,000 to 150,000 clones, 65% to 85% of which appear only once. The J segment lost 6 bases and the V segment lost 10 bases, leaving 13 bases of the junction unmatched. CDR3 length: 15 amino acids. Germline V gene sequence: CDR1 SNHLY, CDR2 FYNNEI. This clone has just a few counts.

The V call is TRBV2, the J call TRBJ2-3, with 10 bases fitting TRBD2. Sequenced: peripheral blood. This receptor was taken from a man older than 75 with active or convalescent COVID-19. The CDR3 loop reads CAITPFERGGDTQYF. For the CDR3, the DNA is TGTGCCATCACCCCCTTCGAGCGGGGGGGGGATACGCAGTATTTT.